This T cell receptor (beta chain) is from a study of Ad26.COV2.S vaccination and SARS-CoV-2 variants. Study summary: Ad26.COV2.S given intramuscularly, once or twice 56 days apart.

In this sample, this clone turned up once. As yet, its antigen is unknown. The data were produced by immunoSEQ multiplex PCR, yet TCRdb's version contains in-frame clones alone and is incomplete. The table includes more than 300,000 clones, roughly 90% detected once. Treatment described: about 20 received Ad26.COV2.S at low or high dose, single or two shots; roughly five received placebo; per-sample allocation not given. Samples were taken on day 63 after the first vaccine or placebo injection. In Boston, the donor was an adult between 18-55 years of age. From germline, CDR1 is LGHDT and CDR2 YNNKEL (reference sequence). This CDR3 has 15 residues. With 5 bases removed from V and 7 bases from J, the gap between germline ends came to 15 bases. The study, taken as a whole, reports: Vaccine recipients posted higher spike-specific TCR breadth than their placebo counterparts.

Sequenced here: peripheral blood, sampled in a trial of Ad26.COV2.S vaccine versus placebo. This chain links TRBV3-1 (or the pseudogene TRBV3-2) with TRBJ1-6; unclear D gene. This clonotype originated in a person aged 18 to 65 who received the Ad26.COV2.S COVID-19 vaccine or a placebo. The CDR3 sequence is CASSFELRYNSPLHF. The CDR3 nucleotides read TGTGCCAGCAGCTTTGAACTTAGGTACAATTCACCCCTCCACTTT.